This T cell receptor (beta chain) was captured in a study of OX40 agonist ivuxolimab in advanced cancers. Germline CDR1 and CDR2: SGHTA and FQGNSA. This CDR3 spans 16 amino acids. V dropped 1 base and J dropped 7 bases, with 14 bases sitting between them. This clone was picked up a small number of times. The antigen is unknown. Study-level findings and limits: Relative to CD4+, CD8+ T cells held more expanded clones on average.

The data were produced by immunoSEQ multiplex PCR, yet TCRdb's version contains in-frame clones alone and is incomplete. The repertoire holds 25,000 to 40,000 clones, with around 81% as singletons. This clonotype was sampled from an adult with an advanced solid tumor such as melanoma, head and neck, liver or kidney cancer. The V call is TRBV7-2, the J call TRBJ1-6; perhaps TRBD1 as D (6 bases). The material was CD4+ or CD8+ T cells sorted from blood, obtained in a trial of the OX40 agonist ivuxolimab. The CDR3, as DNA: TGTGCCAGCAGCTTAGAGGGGGGGCGTTGGAATTCACCCCTCCACTTT. Its protein product is CASSLEGGRWNSPLHF.